This entry lists 16 T cell receptor beta chains sequenced from one sample in a study of T cells in pancreatic ductal adenocarcinoma. Surgery without prior neoadjuvant therapy was the treatment of the selected pancreatic ductal adenocarcinoma patients. This table comes from immunoSEQ multiplex PCR, and its TCRdb copy is limited to in-frame clones, with some not included. The table includes around 100,000 clones, over 90% detected once. The sequenced sample consisted of PBMCs. The receptors were sampled from a human donor with pancreatic ductal adenocarcinoma.

The chain employs TRBV6-6 and TRBJ2-7, with a weak D call TRBD2 (6 bases). This CDR3 comprises 13 residues. V shed 2 bases and J shed 6 bases, with 11 bases lying between them. CDR1 is MNHNY and CDR2 is SVGAGI in the germline V gene (reference sequence). CDR3 sequence reads: CASSYGAGFEQYF. In DNA, the CDR3 is TGTGCCAGCAGTTACGGGGCGGGATTCGAGCAGTACTTC.

V is TRBV4-2 and J is TRBJ2-2, with 8 bases fitting TRBD2. This CDR3 has 18 amino acids. V lost 4 bases and J lost 4; bases outside the gene matches: 14. The germline CDR1 and CDR2 sequences are LGHNA and YNFKEQ. The DNA for the CDR3 is TGTGCCAGCAGCCCGGAGGTACGACTAGCGATTACCACCGGGGAGCTGTTTTTT. It yields the protein CASSPEVRLAITTGELFF.

The rearrangement uses TRBV6-6 and TRBJ1-1; D is perhaps TRBD1 (6 bases). The CDR3 has 14 amino acids. Looked up from germline, CDR1 is MNHNY and CDR2 is SVGAGI (reference sequence). The ends were cut back, 2 bases at V and 3 bases at J, with 10 bases in the middle. The DNA for the CDR3 is TGTGCCAGCAGTTACGGGGGGGCGGACACTGAAGCTTTCTTT. Its protein is CASSYGGADTEAFF.

The chain employs TRBV6-5 and TRBJ2-1, with 8 bases matching TRBD2. Looked up from germline, CDR1 is MNHEY and CDR2 is SVGAGI. The V gene end was trimmed by 7 bases and the J gene end by 6 bases; junction bases not matched to a gene: 8. CDR3 size: 14 residues. The CDR3 region has the DNA TGTGCCAGCAAAGCGGGAGTAGGGTTCAATGAGCAGTTCTTC. It is translated as CASKAGVGFNEQFF.

The chain has TRBV30 and TRBJ1-4, with 10 bases that match TRBD1. Losses at the gene ends were 2 bases for V and 8 bases for J; bases not matched to a gene: 8. Germline assignment: CDR1 GTSNPN and CDR2 SVGIG (reference sequence). The CDR3 length is 15 residues. CDR3 nucleotide sequence: TGTGCCTGGAGTCGACAGGGGGCTCGGGGGGAAAAACTGTTTTTT. Protein sequence: CAWSRQGARGEKLFF.

The chain uses TRBV19 and TRBJ2-5, with TRBD2 identical over 11 bases. CDR3 length: 15 residues. V lost 6 bases, J lost 2 bases, and 5 bases stayed unmatched. CDR1 and CDR2 from the germline V gene are LNHDA and SQIVND (reference sequence). The CDR3 loop reads CASRPGLAAQETQYF. CDR3 DNA: TGTGCCAGTAGGCCGGGACTAGCGGCACAAGAGACCCAGTACTTC.

The chain uses TRBV4-2 and TRBJ2-1; the match to TRBD2 covers 11 bases. V shed 1 base and J 1 base; nucleotides not matched to a gene: 0. Germline CDR1 reads LGHNA; CDR2 reads YNFKEQ. This CDR3 has 16 amino acids. CDR3 sequence reads: CASSQGLAGSYNEQFF. CDR3 bases: TGTGCCAGCAGCCAAGGACTAGCGGGATCCTACAATGAGCAGTTCTTC.

The chain links TRBV6-5 to TRBJ1-1; possible D gene TRBD1, 5 bases. Germline lookup yields CDR1 MNHEY and CDR2 SVGAGI. Trimming cost V 5 bases and J 7 bases, with 14 bases left between them. This CDR3 is built from 13 residues. The CDR3, as DNA: TGTGCCAGCAGTCGGGGGGAATGGGTTGAAGCTTTCTTT. Translated: CASSRGEWVEAFF.

This sequence joins TRBV27 and TRBJ2-6; TRBD2 aligns across 12 bases. The CDR3 runs to 18 residues. The ends lost 5 bases at V and 0 bases at J; junction bases unmatched: 5. Germline V gives CDR1 MNHEY, CDR2 SMNVEV (reference sequence). The CDR3 bases are TGTGCCAGCAGTCCTCGGGGACTAGCGGGCTCTGGGGCCAACGTCCTGACTTTC. It is translated as CASSPRGLAGSGANVLTF.

The chain links TRBV18 to TRBJ1-1; perhaps TRBD1 as D (5 bases). Germline CDR1 is KGHSH and CDR2 is LQKENI. The CDR3 covers 15 residues. Trimming removed 3 bases at V and 3 bases at J, with 14 bases between. CDR3: CASSPSGEQYTEAFF. The CDR3 DNA is TGTGCCAGCTCACCCTCGGGGGAGCAATACACTGAAGCTTTCTTT.

This clone has only one observation. CDR3 in amino acids: CASSLSLAGGSGADTQYF. The CDR3 DNA reads TGTGCCAGCAGCTTAAGCTTAGCGGGAGGGTCCGGGGCAGATACGCAGTATTTT. This chain uses TRBV11-2 with TRBJ2-3, with 11 bases matching TRBD2. This CDR3 is built from 18 residues. Germline CDR1 and CDR2: SGHAT and FQNNGV. Trimming cost V 2 bases and J 4 bases; bases outside gene matches: 11.

The DNA of the CDR3 is TGTGCCAGCAGCTCCGGGACAGGGATCCCCTACGAGCAGTACTTC. Translation: CASSSGTGIPYEQYF. The genes are TRBV5-8 and TRBJ2-7; 9 nucleotides match TRBD1. Germline-derived CDR1 and CDR2 are SGHTS and YDEGEE. Trimming at V came to 3 bases and at J to 2 bases, leaving 6 bases not matched to a gene. The length of the CDR3 is 15 residues.

The chain couples TRBV7-2 to TRBJ2-3; a weak D match, TRBD2 (6 bases). V lost 2 bases, J lost 3 bases, and 15 bases lay in between. The germline V gene encodes CDR1 SGHTA and CDR2 FQGNSA. This CDR3 comprises 16 residues. This CDR3 is CASSLRGLGTTDTQYF. CDR3 coding DNA: TGTGCCAGCAGCTTAAGGGGATTGGGGACTACAGATACGCAGTATTTT.

The chain links TRBV27 to TRBJ2-3; 8 bases line up with TRBD2. The germline V gene encodes CDR1 MNHEY and CDR2 SMNVEV (reference sequence). This CDR3 spans 14 amino acids. J gave up 4 bases and V 7 bases, and 7 bases lay outside the gene matches. DNA of the CDR3: TGTGCCAGCAAGGCTAGCGGGCCCCCAGATACGCAGTATTTT. Residues: CASKASGPPDTQYF.

This clone was seen once. The CDR3: CASSPLAGHSYNEQFF. In DNA, the CDR3 is TGTGCCAGCAGCCCACTAGCGGGTCACTCCTACAATGAGCAGTTCTTC. The V gene is TRBV7-6, the J gene TRBJ2-1; 9 bases map to TRBD2. Trimming at V came to 5 bases and at J to 0 bases, leaving 5 bases not matched to a gene. Looked up from germline, CDR1 is SGHVS and CDR2 is FNYEAQ. The CDR3 contains 16 residues.

V usage is TRBV30 and J usage is TRBJ2-2, with 8 nucleotides matching TRBD1. The CDR3 covers 14 residues. Trimming cost V 5 bases and J 7 bases; bases outside gene matches: 9. Germline-derived CDR1 and CDR2 are GTSNPN and SVGIG (reference sequence). Here the CDR3 DNA reads TGTGCCTGGGGGGGGCAGGGGGCCCTCGGGGAGCTGTTTTTT. It translates to CAWGGQGALGELFF.